The rows below give T cell receptor beta chains drawn from one sample of a study of blood T cell repertoires in COVID-19. Some clones are missing from TCRdb's copy, which holds only in-frame ones; the method was immunoSEQ multiplex PCR. The table lists 80,000 or so clones, more than 80% of them singletons. Specimen: peripheral blood. The source of these receptors is a woman at least 80 years old with acute or convalescent COVID-19. The CDR3 runs from the conserved cysteine through the conserved F or W. D genes are given only for firm matches. Size values are once, few and many counts, or a class for expanded clones, and some rows have none.

j_gene | d_gene | abundance | v_gene | CDR3nt | CDR3aa
TRBJ1-1 | TRBD1 | - | TRBV10-2 | TGCGCCAGCAGGTTGGACAGGGTAAACACTGAAGCTTTCTTT | CASRLDRVNTEAFF
TRBJ1-4 | - | - | TRBV30 | TGTGCCTGGAGTCTTATGGCAGGCGAAAAACTGTTTTTT | CAWSLMAGEKLFF
TRBJ2-3 | TRBD1 | few | TRBV30 | TGTGCCTGGAGTGAGACAGGGGGTTGGATGGATACGCAGTATTTT | CAWSETGGWMDTQYF
TRBJ1-2 | TRBD1 | - | TRBV28 | TGTGCCAGCAGTTTCTCCGGACAGGGGGATCTTAACTATGGCTACACCTTC | CASSFSGQGDLNYGYTF
TRBJ2-7 | - | - | TRBV27 | TGTGCCAGCAGTCTGCGTCCGGGCCCCTCGGGGGAGCAGTACTTC | CASSLRPGPSGEQYF
TRBJ1-1 | - | - | TRBV11-2 | TGTGCCAGCAGCCCACAGGCAGGGAGGGTCACTGAAGCTTTCTTT | CASSPQAGRVTEAFF
TRBJ1-5 | - | - | TRBV7-3 | TGTGCCAGCGGGGGACTTGGCAATCAGCCCCAGCATTTT | CASGGLGNQPQHF
TRBJ2-1 | TRBD1 | - | TRBV18 | TGTGCCAGCCACTCACAGAAGGGGGCAAGCAATGAGCAGTTCTTC | CASHSQKGASNEQFF
TRBJ1-3 | - | few | TRBV30 | TGTGCCTGGAGTGGCGGAGGAGGAAACACCATATATTTT | CAWSGGGGNTIYF
TRBJ2-1 | TRBD2 | - | TRBV6-5 | TGTGCCAGCAGTTTTAGCGGGGGGGCCAATGAGCAGTTCTTC | CASSFSGGANEQFF
TRBJ2-7 | TRBD2 | - | TRBV7-2 | TGTGCCAGCAGCGTACGACTAGCGGGGGGGCCGAGCGAGCAGTACTTC | CASSVRLAGGPSEQYF
TRBJ1-6 | TRBD1 | - | TRBV5-4 | TGTGCCAGCAGCCTAAGTCGAGGACAGGGTAATTCACCCCTCCACTTT | CASSLSRGQGNSPLHF
TRBJ2-1 | TRBD2 | - | TRBV7-3 | TGTGCCAGCAGCCGGACTAGCGGGGGGGCGAATGAGCAGTTCTTC | CASSRTSGGANEQFF
TRBJ2-5 | - | - | TRBV27 | TGTGCCAGCAGTTTATGGGGACAAGAGGCCCAGTACTTC | CASSLWGQEAQYF
TRBJ2-1 | - | once | TRBV2 | TGTGCCAGCAGTCCATACAATGAGCAGTTCTTC | CASSPYNEQFF
TRBJ1-2 | - | - | TRBV2 | TGTGCCAGCAGTGAAGATAGGAGTCTCTACACCTTC | CASSEDRSLYTF
TRBJ1-4 | - | - | TRBV25-1 | TGTGCCAGCAGGGGGGAGGGCGAAAAACTGTTTTTT | CASRGEGEKLFF
TRBJ1-2 | - | - | TRBV10-1 | TGCGCCAGCAGTGAGTCAATCGGTGTTGGGGCGGATGGCTACACCTTC | CASSESIGVGADGYTF
TRBJ2-7 | TRBD1 | - | TRBV7-3 | TGTGCCAGCAGCTTAATCGGACCCGGACAGGGATTCTCCTACGAGCAGTACTTC | CASSLIGPGQGFSYEQYF
TRBJ2-3 | - | - | TRBV4-2 | TGTGCCAGCAGCCTTACGGGTGTACGAGATACGCAGTATTTT | CASSLTGVRDTQYF
TRBJ1-6 | TRBD1 | - | TRBV30 | TGTGCCTGGAGTAGGAAACAGGGGATGAATTCACCCCTCCACTTT | CAWSRKQGMNSPLHF
TRBJ2-7 | - | - | TRBV6-5 | TGTGCCAGCAACACAGGAGACTCCTACGAGCAGTACTTC | CASNTGDSYEQYF
TRBJ2-2 | - | - | TRBV6-2/TRBV6-3 | TGTGCCAGCAGTTACGACCTGAGTATCCGAGGCGGGGAGCTGTTTTTT | CASSYDLSIRGGELFF
TRBJ1-2 | - | - | TRBV5-4 | TGTGCCAGCAGTCCGGGGGTTAACTATGGCTACACCTTC | CASSPGVNYGYTF
TRBJ2-7 | TRBD1 | - | TRBV6-5 | TGTGCCAGCAGTTACAGGGACAGGCCCCCCTACGAGCAGTACTTC | CASSYRDRPPYEQYF
TRBJ1-1 | - | - | TRBV19 | TGTGCCAGTAGTATTCAGGGGACCTTGAACACTGAAGCTTTCTTT | CASSIQGTLNTEAFF
TRBJ1-1 | - | few | TRBV21-1 | TGTGCCAGCAGCAAAGCGCCTTCAGTGGGGCCGGGCGACACTGAAGCTTTCTTT | CASSKAPSVGPGDTEAFF
TRBJ1-2 | - | - | TRBV20-1 | TGCAGTGCTACGACGGTCGGGGGCTACACCTTC | CSATTVGGYTF
TRBJ2-6 | TRBD1 | - | TRBV27 | TGTGCCAGCAGTCCCCAGTACAGGGGATTCCGCTCTGGGGCCAACGTCCTGACTTTC | CASSPQYRGFRSGANVLTF
TRBJ2-3 | - | few | TRBV18 | TGTGCCAGCTCACCGGGGCAAGATACGCAGTATTTT | CASSPGQDTQYF
TRBJ1-5 | - | few | TRBV15 | TGTGCCACCAGCAGAGATCAGACAGCGTCACATCAGCCCCAGCATTTT | CATSRDQTASHQPQHF
TRBJ1-2 | - | - | TRBV5-8 | TGTGCCAGCAGCTTACAAGCTAACTATGGCTACACCTTC | CASSLQANYGYTF
TRBJ1-1 | - | - | TRBV30 | TGTGCCTGGACTCGACTTAGCGCTGAAGCTTTCTTT | CAWTRLSAEAFF
TRBJ1-2 | - | - | TRBV19 | TGTGCCAGTAGTATAGATCTGCGGGTCGACTATGGCTACACCTTC | CASSIDLRVDYGYTF
TRBJ1-2 | - | - | TRBV19 | TGTGCCAGTAGTATTAAAAACTATGGCTACACCTTC | CASSIKNYGYTF
TRBJ2-5 | - | - | TRBV5-8 | TGTGCCAGCAGCTTGGGTGGCCCTTCGTCTTGGTACTTC | CASSLGGPSSWYF
TRBJ2-1 | TRBD1 | - | TRBV11-3 | TGTGCCAGCAGCCTGAAATCCGGGCCGGGACAGGGAGTCTTC | CASSLKSGPGQGVF
TRBJ1-5 | TRBD1 | - | TRBV19 | TGTGCCAGTAGTGTAACTCGGGACAGGGGGAGTCCTCAGCCCCAGCATTTT | CASSVTRDRGSPQPQHF
TRBJ1-1 | - | - | TRBV6-6 | TGTGCCAGCAGAAGGGGTGTGAACACTGAAGCTTTCTTT | CASRRGVNTEAFF
TRBJ2-1 | TRBD1 | once | TRBV29-1 | TGCAGCGTTGGAGGGGTAGGGACAGGCTACAATGAGCAGTTCTTC | CSVGGVGTGYNEQFF
TRBJ1-5 | - | - | TRBV6-6 | TGTGCCAGCAGTCCTGCGGGATCGCAGCCCCAGCATTTT | CASSPAGSQPQHF
TRBJ2-7 | - | - | TRBV9 | TGTGCCAGCAGCGGGCGTGGGCAGCCCCAGGGGGAGCAGTACTTC | CASSGRGQPQGEQYF
TRBJ2-1 | TRBD2 | - | TRBV3-1/TRBV3-2 | TGTGCCAGCAGCTACCCGGGCGGGGGAGGTGAGCAGTTCTTC | CASSYPGGGGEQFF
TRBJ2-5 | TRBD1 | - | TRBV4-2 | TGTGCCAGCAGCCCTAGTGGGACAGGGCTGGAGACCCAGTACTTC | CASSPSGTGLETQYF
TRBJ1-2 | - | - | TRBV6-5 | TGTGCCAGCAGCGGGACAAATATAGACTACACCTTC | CASSGTNIDYTF
TRBJ1-4 | - | - | TRBV30 | TGTGCCTGGAGCAACCGAGCCGTAGGGAGGGATGAAAAACTGTTTTTT | CAWSNRAVGRDEKLFF
TRBJ2-7 | - | - | TRBV18 | TGTGCCAGCTCACCGAAGACAGGTGAGCAGTACTTC | CASSPKTGEQYF
TRBJ1-2 | - | - | TRBV30 | TGTGCCTGGAGTGTAGGCATGAGGGCTGGCTACACCTTC | CAWSVGMRAGYTF
TRBJ1-3 | - | once | TRBV4-1 | TGCGCCAGCAGCCAAGAAGTTAGGAGCGTTAACACCATATATTTT | CASSQEVRSVNTIYF